The rows below give T cell receptor beta chains drawn from one sample of a study of T-cell reconstitution after alpha-beta-depleted transplantation in children. A single record per CDR3 protein comes from TCRdb applying MiXCR to the PCR reads. The sample yields 500,000 or so distinct CDR3 sequences, approximately 10% seen once. This sample comprised PBMCs, mostly from graft donor cells, obtained 180 days after TCRalphabeta/CD19-depleted stem cell transplant. These receptors came from a female patient aged 2-9 years who had a stem cell transplant for aplastic anemia, so the T cells may come from the graft donor. The CDR3 runs from the conserved cysteine through the conserved F or W. The D gene is left open where the match is weak. Clone sizes are given selectively: once, few, many, or a class where the clone is expanded.

V gene	D gene	J gene	clone size	CDR3 DNA	CDR3 protein
TRBV6-1	NA	TRBJ2-4	few	TGTGCCAGCAAGGCTGTACCCGGGGAAAACATTCAGTACTTC	CASKAVPGENIQYF
TRBV20-1	NA	TRBJ1-1	NA	TGCAGTGCTTACAGGGACACTGAAGCTTTCTTT	CSAYRDTEAFF
TRBV20-1	TRBD2	TRBJ2-5	few	TGCAGTGCCCGGTTTAGGACTAGCGCAGAATTGGCCCAGTACTTC	CSARFRTSAELAQYF
TRBV12-3/TRBV12-4	NA	TRBJ1-2	NA	TGTGCCAGCAGGGCCAGGGACGGAGCTAACTATGGCTACACCTTC	CASRARDGANYGYTF
TRBV7-2	NA	TRBJ1-3	many	TGTGCCAGCAGACCAACGGCCGATACGGGGCTTAGCATATATTTT	CASRPTADTGLSIYF
TRBV7-3	TRBD2	TRBJ2-7	NA	TGTGCCAGCAGCTTCGGGACTAGCGGGAGTAGCGAGCAGTACTTC	CASSFGTSGSSEQYF
TRBV5-1	NA	TRBJ2-1	NA	TGCGCCAGCAGCCTCCAGGTCGGAGTCGAGCAGTTCTTC	CASSLQVGVEQFF
TRBV24-1	TRBD1	TRBJ1-5	few	TGTGCCACCAGTGATTCGAGAGACAGGGCCTATCGGCCCCAGCATTTT	CATSDSRDRAYRPQHF
TRBV5-6	TRBD1	TRBJ2-1	few	TGTGCCAGCAGCTCCAGGGGGTATTACAATGAGCAGTTCTTC	CASSSRGYYNEQFF
TRBV7-8	TRBD1	TRBJ1-2	many	TGTGCCAGCAGCCTAACGACAGGGGGCTATGGCTACACCTTC	CASSLTTGGYGYTF
TRBV30	TRBD1	TRBJ2-7	few	TGTGCCTGGGACAGGGGTGGGGAGCAGTACTTC	CAWDRGGEQYF
TRBV20-1	NA	TRBJ2-5	few	TGCAGTGCTAGACCCCCGCCGCCCAGGGGACGGGAGACCCAGTACTTC	CSARPPPPRGRETQYF
TRBV3-1	TRBD2	TRBJ2-3	few	TGTGCCAGCAGCCAAGCGACTAGCCTATTCACAGATACGCAGTATTTT	CASSQATSLFTDTQYF
TRBV29-1	TRBD2	TRBJ2-4	few	TGCAGCGTTAGACTTCGGGCTAGCGGGGCCGCGGGGAACATTCAGTACTTC	CSVRLRASGAAGNIQYF
TRBV20-1	TRBD2	TRBJ2-1	many	TGCAGTGCTAGAGGTAATAGCGGGAGAGGTGGTGAGCAGTTCTTC	CSARGNSGRGGEQFF
TRBV28	NA	TRBJ2-1	NA	TGTGCCAGCAGTCCTGCCGCGGGGCGATCCTACAATGAGCAGTTCTTC	CASSPAAGRSYNEQFF
TRBV7-3	NA	TRBJ2-2	NA	TGTGCCAGCAGCTTATTATTCGCCGGGGAGCTGTTTTTT	CASSLLFAGELFF
TRBV4-3	TRBD2	TRBJ2-2	few	TGCGCCAGCAGCCAAGATTCAATAGCGGGAGGGACCGGGGAGCTGTTTTTT	CASSQDSIAGGTGELFF
TRBV7-8	NA	TRBJ2-7	many	TGTGCCAGCAGCTTAGATCTGGCGAGGGGGGAGCAGTACTTC	CASSLDLARGEQYF
TRBV20-1	NA	TRBJ2-6	NA	TGCAGTGCTAGCCCGATCCCGGGACACAACTCTGGGGCCAACGTCCTGACTTTC	CSASPIPGHNSGANVLTF
TRBV24-1	TRBD1	TRBJ2-1	NA	TGTGCCACCAGTGAGTACAGGGGCAATGAGCAGTTCTTC	CATSEYRGNEQFF
TRBV7-2	NA	TRBJ2-7	NA	TGTGCCAGCAGCGTTGACGGGCTGTACGAGCAGTACTTC	CASSVDGLYEQYF
TRBV10-3	TRBD1	TRBJ2-1	few	TGTGCCATCGGAAAGGGGACAGACTCCTACAATGAGCAGTTCTTC	CAIGKGTDSYNEQFF
TRBV6-2/TRBV6-3	NA	TRBJ2-5	NA	TGTGCCAGCAGTCTCCGGTACCAAGAGACCCAGTACTTC	CASSLRYQETQYF
TRBV15	TRBD2	TRBJ2-1	few	TGTGCCACCAGCAGAGATATCAGCGGGAGATACGATGAGCAGTTCTTC	CATSRDISGRYDEQFF
TRBV15	NA	TRBJ1-6	NA	TGTGCCACCAGCAGAGCGGGACCCTATAATTCACCCCTCCACTTT	CATSRAGPYNSPLHF
TRBV11-2	TRBD1	TRBJ1-2	NA	TGTGCCAGCAGCTACCGGAGGACAGGGAACTATGGCTACACCTTC	CASSYRRTGNYGYTF
TRBV29-1	NA	TRBJ1-2	few	TGCAGCGTTGATGGCAGGAACTATGGCTACACCTTC	CSVDGRNYGYTF
TRBV7-2	TRBD1	TRBJ2-5	few	TGTGCCAGCAGCTTAGAAGGGGGCCGTGGGACCCAGTACTTC	CASSLEGGRGTQYF
TRBV5-1	TRBD2	TRBJ2-1	NA	TGCGCCAGCAGCTATTCCGGGACTAGCGGGAGCATGACCTACAATGAGCAGTTCTTC	CASSYSGTSGSMTYNEQFF
TRBV4-2	NA	TRBJ2-3	NA	TGTGCCAGCAGCCAAGACCTCACTAGAGCCGGCACAGATACGCGGTATTTT	CASSQDLTRAGTDTRYF
TRBV5-1	NA	TRBJ1-2	NA	TGCGCCAGCAGCTTCCCCTGGGACAACTATGGCTACACCTTC	CASSFPWDNYGYTF
TRBV7-2	TRBD1	TRBJ1-2	NA	TGTGCCAGCAGCTTACAAAACCGGGACAGTTTTAACTATGGCTACACCTTC	CASSLQNRDSFNYGYTF
TRBV15	NA	TRBJ2-1	NA	TGTGCCACCAGCAGAGCGCTTGAGCCCTACAATGAGCAGTTCTTC	CATSRALEPYNEQFF
TRBV20-1	NA	TRBJ2-5	NA	TGCAGTGCTCGCTCGCTGGAGACCCAGTACTTC	CSARSLETQYF